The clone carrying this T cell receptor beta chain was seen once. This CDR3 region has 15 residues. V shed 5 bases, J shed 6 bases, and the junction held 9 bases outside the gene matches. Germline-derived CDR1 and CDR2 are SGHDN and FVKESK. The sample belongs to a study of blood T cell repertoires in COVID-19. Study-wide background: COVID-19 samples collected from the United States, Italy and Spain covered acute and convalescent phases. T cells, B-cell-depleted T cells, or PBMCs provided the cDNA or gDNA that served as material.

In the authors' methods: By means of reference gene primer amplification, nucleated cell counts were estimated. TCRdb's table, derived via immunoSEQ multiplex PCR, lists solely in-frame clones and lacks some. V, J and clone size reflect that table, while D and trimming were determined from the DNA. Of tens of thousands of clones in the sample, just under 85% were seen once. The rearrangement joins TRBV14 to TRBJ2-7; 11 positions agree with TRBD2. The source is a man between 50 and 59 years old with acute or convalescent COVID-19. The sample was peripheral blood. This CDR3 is CASSKSGLAASEQYF. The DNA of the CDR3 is TGTGCCAGCAGCAAATCGGGACTAGCGGCGTCCGAGCAGTACTTC.